Each of the 30 T cell receptor beta chains below was sequenced from the same sample in a study of T cell responses to AZD1222 COVID-19 vaccine. Libraries were prepared by immunoSEQ multiplex PCR; TCRdb keeps only in-frame clonotypes and omits some of them. The data hold roughly 100,000 clones, with 90% to 95% observed a single time. The source material was peripheral blood, sampled 28 days after the second AZD1222 dose. These receptors were obtained from an adult who received the AZD1222 COVID-19 vaccine.

This clone was observed once. This rearrangement joins TRBV12-3 or TRBV12-4 to TRBJ1-5; no clear D. V was shortened by 6 bases and J by 3 bases, with 9 bases between the two germline ends. This CDR3 is 13 amino acids long. CDR3 nucleotide sequence: TGTGCCAGCAGCCTTAACAACAATCAGCCCCAGCATTTT. This sequence encodes CASSLNNNQPQHF.

The V and J genes are TRBV7-2 and TRBJ2-2; TRBD2 matches at 14 bases. With 5 bases clipped from V and 4 bases from J, the junction kept 3 bases outside the gene matches. This CDR3 contains 16 residues. CDR1 is SGHTA and CDR2 is FQGNSA in the germline V gene. CDR3 nucleotides: TGTGCCAGCAGCACGGGACTAGCGGGAGTCACCGGGGAGCTGTTTTTT. Protein product: CASSTGLAGVTGELFF.

CDR3: CASSIHRNTEAFF. In DNA form, the CDR3 reads TGTGCCAGCAGCATCCACAGGAACACTGAAGCTTTCTTT. This rearrangement joins TRBV12-3 or TRBV12-4 to TRBJ1-1, with D unresolved. The CDR3 has 13 amino acids. Trimming cost V 6 bases and J 1 base, with 9 bases left between them.

This clone appeared a few times. The chain uses TRBV5-4 and TRBJ1-1; weak D call: TRBD1 (6 bases). The CDR3 spans 16 residues. Trimming took off 5 bases at V and 1 base at J, with 18 bases between the two ends. CDR1 and CDR2 from the germline V gene are SGHNT and YYREEE (reference sequence). The chain's CDR3 is CASRRDNRVGNTEAFF. For the CDR3, the DNA is TGTGCCAGCAGACGCGACAACAGGGTTGGGAACACTGAAGCTTTCTTT. Using reference TRBV5-4 and TRBJ1-1 for the parts outside the CDR3, the full variable domain is ETGVTQSPTHLIKTRGQQVTLRCSSQSGHNTVSWYQQALGQGPQFIFQYYREEENGRGNFPPRFSGLQFPNYSSELNVNALELDDSALYLCASRRDNRVGNTEAFFGQGTRLTVV.

This chain links TRBV7-2 with TRBJ2-2; tentatively, D is TRBD1 (5 bases). CDR1 SGHTA and CDR2 FQGNSA come from the germline V gene. V was trimmed by 6 bases and J by 4 bases, leaving 12 bases between them. This CDR3 contains 14 residues. CDR3 nucleotide sequence: TGTGCCAGCAGAGTCAAAAGGGGCACCGGGGAGCTGTTTTTT. This translates into CASRVKRGTGELFF.

This chain uses TRBV28 with TRBJ2-3, with TRBD1 matching 9 bases. CDR1 and CDR2 (germline): MDHEN, SYDVKM. The CDR3 runs to 15 residues. The J segment lost 7 bases and the V segment lost 6 bases, leaving 11 bases of the junction unmatched. Written as DNA, the CDR3 is TGTGCCAGCAGCTCGACGGGACAGGGCCATTATACGCAGTATTTT. It is translated as CASSSTGQGHYTQYF.

J is TRBJ1-2 and V is TRBV5-5; possible D gene TRBD1, 6 bases. The ends were cut back, 4 bases at V and 2 bases at J, with 9 bases in the middle. CDR3 size: 13 residues. Germline-derived CDR1 and CDR2 are SGHKS and YYEKEE (reference sequence). The CDR3 DNA reads TGTGCCAGCAGCCCTGGACAGAACTATGGCTACACCTTC. The encoded protein is CASSPGQNYGYTF.

For this clone: Distinct nucleotide sequences in the sample also encode this CDR3. The gene calls are TRBV5-1 and TRBJ2-3; D gene unclear. CDR1 and CDR2 (germline): SGHRS, YFSETQ. CDR3 size: 14 residues. Trimming cost V 0 bases and J 1 base, with 6 bases left between them. Here the CDR3 DNA reads TGCGCCAGCAGCTTGGATAGGGGCACAGATACGCAGTATTTT. Amino acids: CASSLDRGTDTQYF.

This chain uses TRBV19 with TRBJ1-1; weak D call: TRBD1 (5 bases). V dropped 7 bases and J dropped 1 base, with 16 bases sitting between them. Per germline, CDR1 LNHDA and CDR2 SQIVND (reference sequence). The CDR3 is made up of 15 amino acids. CDR3 amino acids: CASILGAGKNTEAFF. The CDR3 coding sequence is TGTGCCAGTATCCTCGGGGCCGGGAAGAACACTGAAGCTTTCTTT.

V gene TRBV11-2 combines with J gene TRBJ1-1, with D perhaps matching TRBD1 (5 bases). Germline CDR1 and CDR2: SGHAT and FQNNGV. V was cut by 2 bases and J by 1 base, with 8 bases left in between. The CDR3 is 14 amino acids. CDR3 amino acids: CASSLTGGNTEAFF. DNA of the CDR3: TGTGCCAGCAGCTTAACGGGGGGGAACACTGAAGCTTTCTTT. Filled out from reference TRBV11-2 and TRBJ1-1, the complete variable domain reads EAGVAQSPRYKIIEKRQSVAFWCNPISGHATLYWYQQILGQGPKLLIQFQNNGVVDDSQLPKDRFSAERLKGVDSTLKIQPAKLEDSAVYLCASSLTGGNTEAFFGQGTRLTVV.

This sequence joins TRBV6-7 and TRBJ1-5; unclear D gene. TRBV6-7 is an ORF, and what it does is uncertain. Trimming left V 5 bases short and J 0 bases short, with 14 bases between. This CDR3 is 16 amino acids long. The DNA of the CDR3 is TGTGCCAGCAGTCCCGGACGGTTTTATAGCAATCAGCCCCAGCATTTT. The encoded protein is CASSPGRFYSNQPQHF.

This chain joins TRBV5-1 and TRBJ2-6; possibly TRBD1 or TRBD2 for D (7 bases each). This CDR3 has 18 amino acids. CDR1 and CDR2 from the germline V gene are SGHRS and YFSETQ. V was clipped by 4 bases and J by 0 bases, with 17 bases between them. In DNA, the CDR3 is TGCGCCAGCAGCCGACAGGGACCGGGAGGCTCTGGGGCCAACGTCCTGACTTTC. Translated, it gives CASSRQGPGGSGANVLTF.

The V call is TRBV2, the J call TRBJ2-2; 7 positions agree with TRBD1. The V and J ends lost 4 bases and 4 bases, in that order; junction bases with no gene match: 6. The V gene's germline CDR1 is SNHLY and CDR2 FYNNEI. CDR3 length: 15 residues. CDR3 in amino acids: CASSARQGSTGELFF. CDR3 nucleotide sequence: TGTGCCAGCAGTGCACGACAGGGTTCCACCGGGGAGCTGTTTTTT. The full variable domain, in which reference TRBV2 and TRBJ2-2 provide the parts outside the CDR3, is EPEVTQTPSHQVTQMGQEVILRCVPISNHLYFYWYRQILGQKVEFLVSFYNNEISEKSEIFDDQFSVERPDGSNFTLKIRSTKLEDSAMYFCASSARQGSTGELFFGEGSRLTVL.

The rearrangement joins TRBV28 to TRBJ1-5, with D perhaps matching TRBD1 (5 bases). V lost 8 bases and J 1 base, leaving 12 bases between the germline ends. Germline lookup yields CDR1 MDHEN and CDR2 SYDVKM. The CDR3 loop spans 14 amino acids. The CDR3 DNA sequence: TGTGCCAGCCTGTGGGGCGCAAGCAATCAGCCCCAGCATTTT. It translates to CASLWGASNQPQHF.

The CDR3 nucleotides read TGTGCCAGCAGCTTGCTAGGGACGGGAGCCTACGAGCAGTACTTC. It specifies CASSLLGTGAYEQYF. The V call is TRBV5-6, the J call TRBJ2-7; possibly TRBD2 for D (6 bases). Between the trimmed V and J ends, which lost 1 base and 2 bases, there was a span of 13 bases. Germline V CDR1 and CDR2: SGHDT, YYEEEE. This CDR3 is 15 amino acids long.

The V and J genes are TRBV6-6 and TRBJ1-1; 10 nucleotides line up with TRBD1. The CDR3 has 14 amino acids. The V segment lost 5 bases and the J segment 2 bases; nucleotides outside the gene matches: 2. CDR1 and CDR2 (germline): MNHNY, SVGAGI (reference sequence). CDR3 region: CASSRTGGNTEAFF. The CDR3 bases are TGTGCCAGCAGTCGGACAGGGGGAAACACTGAAGCTTTCTTT.

The genes are TRBV7-8 and TRBJ2-5; TRBD1 aligns across 8 bases. This CDR3 is built from 17 residues. J gave up 0 bases and V 5 bases, and 11 bases lay outside the gene matches. The germline CDR1 and CDR2 sequences are SGHVS and FQNEAQ. The CDR3 DNA sequence: TGTGCCAGCAGCCCCGCCCTGGACAGGGACCACCAAGAGACCCAGTACTTC. It translates to CASSPALDRDHQETQYF. Complete variable domain (other parts from reference TRBV7-8 and TRBJ2-5): GAGVSQSPRYKVAKRGQDVALRCDPISGHVSLFWYQQALGQGPEFLTYFQNEAQLDKSGLPSDRFFAERPEGSVSTLKIQRTQQEDSAVYLCASSPALDRDHQETQYFGPGTRLLVL.

This clone was counted a single time. The rearrangement joins TRBV11-3 to TRBJ2-1; 9 bases agree with TRBD2. Germline V lookup: CDR1 SGHNT, CDR2 YENEEA. The CDR3 is 17 residues long. Germline trimming cut 1 base from V and 7 bases from J; bases unmatched to any gene: 11. CDR3 in DNA: TGTGCCAGCAGCTTAGCTTGGGGTCTAGCGGGAAGTAATGAGCAGTTCTTC. It specifies CASSLAWGLAGSNEQFF.

The V and J genes are TRBV10-3 and TRBJ1-2, with D unresolved. The V gene lost 3 bases and the J gene lost 4 bases, with 15 bases spanning the gap. This CDR3 spans 15 amino acids. The V gene's germline CDR1 is ENHRY and CDR2 SYGVKD. The CDR3 DNA is TGTGCCATCAGTGACGCGGACCGTAAACTCTATGGCTACACCTTC. Encoded protein: CAISDADRKLYGYTF.

The chain has TRBV7-9 and TRBJ2-1, with TRBD2 identical over 9 bases. This CDR3 is 14 amino acids long. The V segment lost 5 bases and the J segment 7 bases; nucleotides outside the gene matches: 6. In germline, CDR1 is SEHNR, CDR2 FQNEAQ (reference sequence). CDR3 sequence (DNA): TGTGCCAGCAGCCCTCAAGGACTAGCGAATGAGCAGTTCTTC. Amino acid sequence: CASSPQGLANEQFF.

The chain has TRBV18 and TRBJ2-7; the D gene is possibly TRBD2 (7 bases). The CDR3 has 16 amino acids. Germline CDR1 is KGHSH and CDR2 is LQKENI. Trimming pared 0 bases from V and 1 base from J, leaving 13 bases between. The CDR3 coding sequence is TGTGCCAGCTCACCACCGTACGGGGGGCAGTCCTACGAGCAGTACTTC. Translated: CASSPPYGGQSYEQYF.

The rearrangement joins TRBV5-6 to TRBJ2-2; the match to TRBD2 covers 8 bases. This CDR3 comprises 16 residues. Losses at the gene ends were 4 bases for V and 3 bases for J; bases not matched to a gene: 8. Germline lookup yields CDR1 SGHDT and CDR2 YYEEEE. The CDR3 here is CASSPRLRGDTGELFF. In DNA form, the CDR3 reads TGTGCCAGCAGCCCCCGGTTGCGGGGGGACACCGGGGAGCTGTTTTTT.

The chain combines TRBV7-2 with TRBJ2-2; 10 nucleotides agree with TRBD1. In germline, CDR1 is SGHTA, CDR2 FQGNSA. Trimming took 3 bases from V and 7 from J; bases not matched to a gene: 8. CDR3 length: 16 residues. The CDR3 reads CASSFYGTGDGGELFF. DNA of the CDR3: TGTGCCAGCAGCTTCTACGGGACAGGGGATGGCGGGGAGCTGTTTTTT.

The V gene is TRBV12-3 or TRBV12-4, the J gene TRBJ2-7; TRBD1 aligns across 9 bases. There are 13 residues in the CDR3. V shed 6 bases and J 5 bases; nucleotides not matched to a gene: 5. This CDR3 is CASSLDRGHEQYF. For the CDR3, the DNA is TGTGCCAGCAGCCTGGACAGGGGCCACGAGCAGTACTTC.

The rearrangement joins TRBV19 to TRBJ2-1, with a possible D match to TRBD2 (5 bases). The V gene lost 8 bases and the J gene lost 3 bases, with 14 bases spanning the gap. The CDR3 totals 14 residues. Germline V gene data show CDR1 as LNHDA and CDR2 as SQIVND (reference sequence). The CDR3 region has the DNA TGTGCCAGTTGGAGCGGAGGAAACTACAATGAGCAGTTCTTC. It is translated as CASWSGGNYNEQFF.

The rearrangement uses TRBV4-1 and TRBJ2-1; TRBD2 matches 14 bases. After removal of 4 bases from V and 7 bases from J, the junction contained 12 bases not matched to a gene. The CDR3 sequence is 18 residues long. Germline lookup yields CDR1 MGHRA and CDR2 YSYEKL. This chain's CDR3 is CASSLGTSGSTRVNEQFF. The CDR3 bases are TGCGCCAGCAGCCTTGGGACTAGCGGGAGTACCCGGGTGAATGAGCAGTTCTTC.

V gene TRBV28 combines with J gene TRBJ1-6, with D tentatively TRBD1 (5 bases). The germline V gene has CDR1 MDHEN and CDR2 SYDVKM. V was clipped by 5 bases and J by 10 bases, with 18 bases between them. The CDR3 covers 15 residues. CDR3 coding DNA: TGTGCCAGCAGTCCCTGGGGGGGGGACGGGTCACCCCTCCACTTT. The encoded protein is CASSPWGGDGSPLHF.

About this clone itself: Other DNA sequences in the same sample also yield this CDR3. The chain uses TRBV28 and TRBJ1-1; 7 nucleotides align to TRBD1. The trim removed 5 bases at V and 8 bases at J, leaving 2 bases unmatched. This CDR3 spans 11 amino acids. Germline CDR1 is MDHEN and CDR2 is SYDVKM. CDR3 bases: TGTGCCAGCAGTCTACAGGGGGAAGCTTTCTTT. Encoded protein: CASSLQGEAFF.

This clone has a handful of counts. CDR3 nucleotides: TGTGCCAGCAGCTTGCCCTTGACGGGACTGGAACTCTATGGCTACACCTTC. It yields the protein CASSLPLTGLELYGYTF. The chain uses TRBV5-6 and TRBJ1-2; D might be TRBD1 (5 bases). This CDR3 has 17 residues. Germline CDR1 SGHDT, CDR2 YYEEEE. The V end was cut by 1 base, the J end by 4 bases, with 20 bases between.

This chain joins TRBV6-5 and TRBJ1-2; D unclear. Germline CDR1 and CDR2: MNHEY and SVGAGI. The V gene lost 8 bases and the J gene lost 2 bases, with 18 bases spanning the gap. The CDR3 runs 15 residues. CDR3 DNA sequence: TGTGCCAGCCCTTGTGGGGAAGGTCGCAACTATGGCTACACCTTC. This sequence encodes CASPCGEGRNYGYTF.